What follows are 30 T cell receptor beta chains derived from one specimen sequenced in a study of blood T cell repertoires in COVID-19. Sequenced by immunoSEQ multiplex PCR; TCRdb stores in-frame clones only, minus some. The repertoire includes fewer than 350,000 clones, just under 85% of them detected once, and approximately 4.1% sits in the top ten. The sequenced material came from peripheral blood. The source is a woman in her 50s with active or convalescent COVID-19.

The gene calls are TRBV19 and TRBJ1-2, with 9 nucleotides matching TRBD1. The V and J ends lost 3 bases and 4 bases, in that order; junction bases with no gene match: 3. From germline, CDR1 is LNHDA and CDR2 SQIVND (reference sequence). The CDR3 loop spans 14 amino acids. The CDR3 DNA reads TGTGCCAGTAGTATCCGGGACAGGGCCTATGGCTACACCTTC. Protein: CASSIRDRAYGYTF.

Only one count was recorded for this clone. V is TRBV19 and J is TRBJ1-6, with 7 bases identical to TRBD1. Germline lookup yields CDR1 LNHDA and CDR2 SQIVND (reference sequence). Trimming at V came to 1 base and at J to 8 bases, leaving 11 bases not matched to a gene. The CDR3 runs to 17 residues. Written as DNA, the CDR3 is TGTGCCAGTAGTATAGGATCTACAGGGGCGTATGATTCACCCCTCCACTTT. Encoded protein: CASSIGSTGAYDSPLHF.

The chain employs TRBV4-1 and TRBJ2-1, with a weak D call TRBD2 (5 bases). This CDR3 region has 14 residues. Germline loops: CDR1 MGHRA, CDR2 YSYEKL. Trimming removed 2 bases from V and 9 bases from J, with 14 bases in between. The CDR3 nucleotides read TGCGCCAGCAGCCAACCGAGGGATCGGGGTGAGCAGTTCTTC. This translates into CASSQPRDRGEQFF.

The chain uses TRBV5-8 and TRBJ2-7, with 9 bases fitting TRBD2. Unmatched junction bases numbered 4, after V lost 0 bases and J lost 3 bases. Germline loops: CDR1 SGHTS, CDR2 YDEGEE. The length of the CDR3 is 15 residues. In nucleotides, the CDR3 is TGTGCCAGCAGCTTGGTGTCTAGCGGGGACTACGAGCAGTACTTC. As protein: CASSLVSSGDYEQYF. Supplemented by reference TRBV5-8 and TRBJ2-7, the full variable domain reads EAGVTQSPTHLIKTRGQQATLRCSPISGHTSVYWYQQALGLGLQFLLWYDEGEERNRGNFPPRFSGRQFPNYSSELNVNALELEDSALYLCASSLVSSGDYEQYFGPGTRLTVT.

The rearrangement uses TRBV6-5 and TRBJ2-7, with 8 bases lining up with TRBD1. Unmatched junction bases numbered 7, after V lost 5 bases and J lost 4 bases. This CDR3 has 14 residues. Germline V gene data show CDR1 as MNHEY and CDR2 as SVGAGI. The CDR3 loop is CASSRTGLSYEQYF. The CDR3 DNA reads TGTGCCAGCAGTCGGACAGGGCTGTCGTACGAGCAGTACTTC.

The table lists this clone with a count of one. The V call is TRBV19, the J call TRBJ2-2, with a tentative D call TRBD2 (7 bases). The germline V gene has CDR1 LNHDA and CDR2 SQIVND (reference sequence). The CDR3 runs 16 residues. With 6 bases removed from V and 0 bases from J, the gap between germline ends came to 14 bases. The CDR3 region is CASSLGGGANTGELFF. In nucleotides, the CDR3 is TGTGCCAGTAGCCTAGGGGGAGGGGCGAACACCGGGGAGCTGTTTTTT.

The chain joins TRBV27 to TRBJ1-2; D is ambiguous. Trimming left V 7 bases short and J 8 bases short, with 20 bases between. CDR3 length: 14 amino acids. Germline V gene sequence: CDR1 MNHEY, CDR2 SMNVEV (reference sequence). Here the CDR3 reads CASTHTGSPKGYTF. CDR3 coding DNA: TGTGCCAGCACCCACACGGGTAGCCCTAAGGGCTACACCTTC.

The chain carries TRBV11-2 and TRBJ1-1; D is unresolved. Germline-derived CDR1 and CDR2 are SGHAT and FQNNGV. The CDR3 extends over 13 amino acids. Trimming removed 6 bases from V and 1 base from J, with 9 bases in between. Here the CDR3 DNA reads TGTGCCAGCAGTACTCTCCCGAACACTGAAGCTTTCTTT. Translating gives CASSTLPNTEAFF. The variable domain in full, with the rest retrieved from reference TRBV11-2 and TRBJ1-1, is EAGVAQSPRYKIIEKRQSVAFWCNPISGHATLYWYQQILGQGPKLLIQFQNNGVVDDSQLPKDRFSAERLKGVDSTLKIQPAKLEDSAVYLCASSTLPNTEAFFGQGTRLTVV.

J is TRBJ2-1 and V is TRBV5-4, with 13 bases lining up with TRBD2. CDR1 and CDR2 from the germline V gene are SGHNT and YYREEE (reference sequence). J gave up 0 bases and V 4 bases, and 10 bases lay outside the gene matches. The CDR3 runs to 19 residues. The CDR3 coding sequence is TGTGCCAGCAGCACACCGGGACTAGCGGGATCCAGCTCCTACAATGAGCAGTTCTTC. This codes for CASSTPGLAGSSSYNEQFF.

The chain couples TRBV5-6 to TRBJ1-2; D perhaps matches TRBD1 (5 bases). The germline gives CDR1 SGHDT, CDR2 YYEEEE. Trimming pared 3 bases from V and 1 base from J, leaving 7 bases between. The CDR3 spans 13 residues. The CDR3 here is CASSYGGNYGYTF. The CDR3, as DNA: TGTGCCAGCAGCTACGGGGGTAACTATGGCTACACCTTC.

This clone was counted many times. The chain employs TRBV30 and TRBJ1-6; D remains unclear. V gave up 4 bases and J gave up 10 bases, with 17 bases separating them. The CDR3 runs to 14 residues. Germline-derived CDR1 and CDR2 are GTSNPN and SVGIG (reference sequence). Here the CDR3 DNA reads TGTGCCTGGAATAACCTGAAAGGCGGATCACCCCTCCACTTT. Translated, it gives CAWNNLKGGSPLHF.

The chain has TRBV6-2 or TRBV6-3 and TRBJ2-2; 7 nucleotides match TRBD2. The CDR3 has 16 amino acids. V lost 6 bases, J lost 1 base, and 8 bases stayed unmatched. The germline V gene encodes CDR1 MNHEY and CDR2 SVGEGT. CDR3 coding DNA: TGTGCCAGCAGCTCCTGGGGGGGGTGGAACACCGGGGAGCTGTTTTTT. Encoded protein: CASSSWGGWNTGELFF.

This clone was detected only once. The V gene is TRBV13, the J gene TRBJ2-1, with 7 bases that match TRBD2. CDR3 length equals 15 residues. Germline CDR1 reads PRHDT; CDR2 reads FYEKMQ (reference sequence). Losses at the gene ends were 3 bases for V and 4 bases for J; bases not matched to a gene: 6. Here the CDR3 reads CASSLSASGYNEQFF. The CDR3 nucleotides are TGTGCCAGCAGCTTGTCCGCTAGCGGATACAATGAGCAGTTCTTC.

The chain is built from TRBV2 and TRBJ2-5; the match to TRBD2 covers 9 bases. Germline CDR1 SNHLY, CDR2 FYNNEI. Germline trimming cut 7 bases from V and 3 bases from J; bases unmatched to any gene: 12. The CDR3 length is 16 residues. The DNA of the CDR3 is TGTGCCAGCATGAGGGTTGGATTAGCGGGAGAAGAGACCCAGTACTTC. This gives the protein CASMRVGLAGEETQYF.

The CDR3 loop is CASNRRDRTNSPLHF. CDR3 coding DNA: TGTGCCAGTAACCGCCGGGACAGGACCAATTCACCCCTCCACTTT. The gene calls are TRBV28 and TRBJ1-6, with 8 bases identical to TRBD1. Germline CDR1 and CDR2: MDHEN and SYDVKM. J was trimmed by 7 bases and V by 9 bases; bases with no gene match: 11. The CDR3 has 15 amino acids.

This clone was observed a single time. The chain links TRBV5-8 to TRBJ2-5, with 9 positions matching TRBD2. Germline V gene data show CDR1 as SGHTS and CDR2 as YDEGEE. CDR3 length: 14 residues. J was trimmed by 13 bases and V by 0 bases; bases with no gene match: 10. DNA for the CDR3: TGTGCCAGCAGCTTGGTCGCGGGAGGGCCCCACCCGTACTTC. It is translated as CASSLVAGGPHPYF.

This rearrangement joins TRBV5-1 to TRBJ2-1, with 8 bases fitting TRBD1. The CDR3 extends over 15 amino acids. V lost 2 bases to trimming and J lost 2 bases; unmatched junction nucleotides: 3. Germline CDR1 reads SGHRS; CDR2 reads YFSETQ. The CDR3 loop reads CASSFGTGTYNEQFF. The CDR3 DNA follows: TGCGCCAGCAGCTTCGGGACAGGTACCTACAATGAGCAGTTCTTC. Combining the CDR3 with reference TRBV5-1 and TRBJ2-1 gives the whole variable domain KAGVTQTPRYLIKTRGQQVTLSCSPISGHRSVSWYQQTPGQGLQFLFEYFSETQRNKGNFPGRFSGRQFSNSRSEMNVSTLELGDSALYLCASSFGTGTYNEQFFGPGTRLTVL.

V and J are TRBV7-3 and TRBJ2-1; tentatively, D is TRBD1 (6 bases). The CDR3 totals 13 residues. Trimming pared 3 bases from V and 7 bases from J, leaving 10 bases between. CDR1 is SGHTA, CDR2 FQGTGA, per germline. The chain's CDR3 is CASSFTGLNEQFF. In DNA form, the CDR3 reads TGTGCCAGCAGCTTTACAGGGTTGAATGAGCAGTTCTTC. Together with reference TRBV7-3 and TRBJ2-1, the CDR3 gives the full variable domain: GAGVSQTPSNKVTEKGKYVELRCDPISGHTALYWYRQSLGQGPEFLIYFQGTGAADDSGLPNDRFFAVRPEGSVSTLKIQRTERGDSAVYLCASSFTGLNEQFFGPGTRLTVL.

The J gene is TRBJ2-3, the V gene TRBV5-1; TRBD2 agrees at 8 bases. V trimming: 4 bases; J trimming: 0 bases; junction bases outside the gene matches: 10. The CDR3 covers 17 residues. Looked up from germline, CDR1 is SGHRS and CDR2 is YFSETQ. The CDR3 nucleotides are TGCGCCAGCAGCCCTCTGACTAGCGCTGGGAGCACAGATACGCAGTATTTT. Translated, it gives CASSPLTSAGSTDTQYF.

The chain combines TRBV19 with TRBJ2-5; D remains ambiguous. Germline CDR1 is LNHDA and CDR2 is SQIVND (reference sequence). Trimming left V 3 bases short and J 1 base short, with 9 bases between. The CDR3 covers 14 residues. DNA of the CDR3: TGTGCCAGTAGTATTTCAGGCATCCAAGAGACCCAGTACTTC. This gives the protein CASSISGIQETQYF.

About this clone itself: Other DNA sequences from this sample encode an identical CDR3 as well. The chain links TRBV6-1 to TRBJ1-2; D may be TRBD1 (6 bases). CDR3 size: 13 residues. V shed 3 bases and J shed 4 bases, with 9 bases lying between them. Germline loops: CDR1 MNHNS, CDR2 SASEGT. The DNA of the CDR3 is TGTGCCAGCAGTGAGCAGGGGTCCTATGGCTACACCTTC. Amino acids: CASSEQGSYGYTF.

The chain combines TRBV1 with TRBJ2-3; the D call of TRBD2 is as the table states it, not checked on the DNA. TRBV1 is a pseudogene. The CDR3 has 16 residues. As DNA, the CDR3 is TGCACCAGCAGGCGACTATCCACACATCTCACAGATACGCAGTATTTT. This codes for CTSRRLSTHLTDTQYF.

CDR3 protein: CASSFRQAEEYF. CDR3 sequence (DNA): TGTGCCAGCAGTTTCCGACAGGCTGAGGAGTACTTC. The V gene is TRBV6-2 or TRBV6-3, the J gene TRBJ2-7; maybe TRBD1 (6 bases). Germline CDR1 is MNHEY and CDR2 is SVGEGT. Trimming pared 4 bases from V and 11 bases from J, leaving 15 bases between. CDR3 size: 12 residues.

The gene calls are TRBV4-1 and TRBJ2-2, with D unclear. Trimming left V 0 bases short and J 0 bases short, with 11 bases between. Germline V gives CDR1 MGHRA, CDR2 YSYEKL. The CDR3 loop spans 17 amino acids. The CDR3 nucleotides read TGCGCCAGCAGCCAAGAATTGGCGGAAACGAACACCGGGGAGCTGTTTTTT. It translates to CASSQELAETNTGELFF.

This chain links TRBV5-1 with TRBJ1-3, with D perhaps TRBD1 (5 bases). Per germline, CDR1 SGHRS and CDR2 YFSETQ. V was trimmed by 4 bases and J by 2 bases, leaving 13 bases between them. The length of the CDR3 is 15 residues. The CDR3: CASSSQGPPGNTIYF. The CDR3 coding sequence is TGCGCCAGCAGCAGCCAGGGTCCGCCTGGAAACACCATATATTTT.

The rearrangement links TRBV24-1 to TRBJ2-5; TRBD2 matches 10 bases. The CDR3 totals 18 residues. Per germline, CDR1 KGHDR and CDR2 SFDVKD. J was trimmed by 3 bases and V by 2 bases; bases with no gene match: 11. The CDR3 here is CATSDSRQREGREETQYF. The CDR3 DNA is TGTGCCACCAGTGATTCGCGACAGCGGGAGGGCCGTGAAGAGACCCAGTACTTC.

This CDR3 reads CASSSSGEPPLHF. For the CDR3, the DNA is TGTGCCAGCAGCAGCTCGGGGGAACCACCCCTCCACTTT. The genes are TRBV5-8 and TRBJ1-6, with D possibly being TRBD1 (5 bases). CDR3 length equals 13 residues. Germline lookup yields CDR1 SGHTS and CDR2 YDEGEE. V was trimmed by 4 bases and J by 11 bases, leaving 13 bases between them.

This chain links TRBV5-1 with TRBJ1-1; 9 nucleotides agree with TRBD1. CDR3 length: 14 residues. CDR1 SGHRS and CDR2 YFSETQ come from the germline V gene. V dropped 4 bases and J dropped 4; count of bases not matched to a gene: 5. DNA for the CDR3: TGCGCCAGCAGCGAACCGGGACAGGGCACTGAAGCTTTCTTT. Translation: CASSEPGQGTEAFF. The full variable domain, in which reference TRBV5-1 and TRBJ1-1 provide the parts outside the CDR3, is KAGVTQTPRYLIKTRGQQVTLSCSPISGHRSVSWYQQTPGQGLQFLFEYFSETQRNKGNFPGRFSGRQFSNSRSEMNVSTLELGDSALYLCASSEPGQGTEAFFGQGTRLTVV.

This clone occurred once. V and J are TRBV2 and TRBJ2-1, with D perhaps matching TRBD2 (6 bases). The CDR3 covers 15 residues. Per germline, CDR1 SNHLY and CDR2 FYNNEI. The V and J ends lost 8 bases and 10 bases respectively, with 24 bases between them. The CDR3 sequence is CASLYSAGPTGEQFF. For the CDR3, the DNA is TGTGCCAGCCTCTACTCAGCGGGCCCCACTGGGGAGCAGTTCTTC. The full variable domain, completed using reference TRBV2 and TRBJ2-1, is EPEVTQTPSHQVTQMGQEVILRCVPISNHLYFYWYRQILGQKVEFLVSFYNNEISEKSEIFDDQFSVERPDGSNFTLKIRSTKLEDSAMYFCASLYSAGPTGEQFFGPGTRLTVL.

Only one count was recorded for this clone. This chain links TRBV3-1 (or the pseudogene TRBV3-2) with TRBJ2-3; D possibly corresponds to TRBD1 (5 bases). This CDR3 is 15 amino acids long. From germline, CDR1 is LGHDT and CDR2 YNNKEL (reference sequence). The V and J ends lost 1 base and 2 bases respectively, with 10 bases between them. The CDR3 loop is CASSQVGAYTDTQYF. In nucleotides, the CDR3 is TGTGCCAGCAGCCAAGTTGGGGCTTACACAGATACGCAGTATTTT.